The 13 T cell receptor beta chains below were found in one sample sequenced in a study of identical twins. Each CDR3 protein is one row after TCRdb ran MiXCR on the 5' RACE reads. The table shows 250,000 or so distinct CDR3 sequences, with approximately 6.8% occurring only once. Separately, the same data were catalogued under a study of yellow fever vaccine responses in identical twins.

Sample: CD8+ T cells sorted from blood. Receptor source: a woman between 18 and 29 years old in good health.

This clonotype showed up many times. This chain connects TRBV27 to TRBJ2-3; no clear D. V gave up 5 bases and J gave up 0 bases, with 9 bases separating them. Germline V lookup: CDR1 MNHEY, CDR2 SMNVEV (reference sequence). The CDR3 covers 14 residues. The CDR3 sequence is CASSPRPSTDTQYF. CDR3 nucleotide sequence: TGTGCCAGCAGTCCGCGACCTAGCACAGATACGCAGTATTTT.

The V gene is TRBV2, the J gene TRBJ2-1; D might be TRBD1 or TRBD2, each matching 5 bases. Trimming stripped 8 bases from V and 2 bases from J, with 13 bases between. This CDR3 has 14 residues. Germline values: CDR1 SNHLY, CDR2 FYNNEI. The CDR3 sequence: CASAGTSPYNEQFF. CDR3 DNA sequence: TGTGCCAGCGCCGGGACCTCACCCTACAATGAGCAGTTCTTC.

The rearrangement links TRBV7-8 to TRBJ1-2, with D uncertain. CDR1 SGHVS and CDR2 FQNEAQ come from the germline V gene. V was cut by 1 base and J by 1 base, with 13 bases left in between. CDR3 length equals 16 residues. CDR3 nucleotide sequence: TGTGCCAGCAGCTTAGAGGTGGAAGCCGGTAACTATGGCTACACCTTC. It codes for CASSLEVEAGNYGYTF.

This clonotype appeared a few times. V usage is TRBV6-1 and J usage is TRBJ2-7; possibly TRBD1 for D (6 bases). The V and J ends lost 7 bases and 1 base respectively, with 14 bases between them. CDR1 and CDR2 (germline): MNHNS, SASEGT. The CDR3 covers 14 residues. CDR3 residues: CASNLGTRSYEQYV. The CDR3 DNA follows: TGTGCCAGCAACCTCGGGACAAGATCCTACGAGCAGTACGTC.

Points on this clonotype: This could be a read error, since a much larger clone is one nucleotide away. CDR3 coding DNA: TGCGCCAGCAGCTTGGACTTCCTTGTCGACAATGAGCAGTTCTTC. It translates to CASSLDFLVDNEQFF. The chain links TRBV5-1 to TRBJ2-1; D gene unclear. Germline-derived CDR1 and CDR2 are SGHRS and YFSETQ. V lost 0 bases and J lost 5, with 12 bases in between. The CDR3 runs 15 residues.

This clonotype was found a few times. The rearrangement uses TRBV11-1 and TRBJ2-3; 14 positions match TRBD2. Germline assignment: CDR1 SGHAT and CDR2 FQDESV (reference sequence). The J segment lost 3 bases and the V segment lost 5 bases, leaving 10 bases of the junction unmatched. The CDR3 contains 18 residues. The CDR3 protein is CASSPYGTSGSGTDTQYF. The DNA of the CDR3 is TGTGCCAGCAGCCCGTATGGGACTAGCGGGAGCGGGACAGATACGCAGTATTTT.

V usage is TRBV27 and J usage is TRBJ2-1, with D possibly TRBD1 on 5 matching bases. CDR3 length: 14 amino acids. CDR1 and CDR2 (germline): MNHEY, SMNVEV (reference sequence). The V end was cut by 0 bases, the J end by 5 bases, with 8 bases between. The CDR3 spells CASSLSGPNNEQFF. The CDR3 DNA reads TGTGCCAGCAGTTTATCGGGGCCGAACAATGAGCAGTTCTTC.

This clonotype was observed at least ten times. The rearrangement joins TRBV12-3 or TRBV12-4 to TRBJ1-1; 7 bases line up with TRBD1. J gave up 3 bases and V 3 bases, and 4 bases lay outside the gene matches. The CDR3 has 14 amino acids. The CDR3 sequence is CASSLRGTDTEAFF. The CDR3, as DNA: TGTGCCAGCAGTTTGAGGGGGACAGACACTGAAGCTTTCTTT.

The genes are TRBV4-1 and TRBJ2-1; 10 bases fit TRBD1. The junction had 4 bases not matched to a gene; V was cut back by 3 bases and J by 5 bases. Germline V gene sequence: CDR1 MGHRA, CDR2 YSYEKL. The CDR3 covers 15 residues. DNA for the CDR3: TGCGCCAGCAGCCAGGGACAGGGGTACAACAATGAGCAGTTCTTC. It codes for CASSQGQGYNNEQFF.

This clonotype showed up just a few times. V usage is TRBV27 and J usage is TRBJ2-7, with 7 bases lining up with TRBD2. The CDR3 covers 14 residues. V shed 5 bases, J shed 4 bases, and the junction held 8 bases outside the gene matches. Germline V gives CDR1 MNHEY, CDR2 SMNVEV (reference sequence). CDR3 loop: CASSPGTTSYEQYF. In DNA, the CDR3 is TGTGCCAGCAGTCCCGGGACTACTAGTTACGAGCAGTACTTC.

The DNA of the CDR3 is TGTGCCAGCGACGGGACTAGCGGGATGGCTGAGCAGTTCTTC. Translation: CASDGTSGMAEQFF. This rearrangement joins TRBV2 to TRBJ2-1; 13 bases are shared with TRBD2. The CDR3 sequence is 14 residues long. The germline gives CDR1 SNHLY, CDR2 FYNNEI. J gave up 9 bases and V 8 bases, and 7 bases lay outside the gene matches.

This clonotype was seen a handful of times. The genes are TRBV12-5 and TRBJ1-4, with D maybe TRBD1 (6 bases). Trimming stripped 5 bases from V and 7 bases from J, with 14 bases between. The CDR3 extends over 14 amino acids. CDR1 LGHNT and CDR2 FRNRAP come from the germline V gene. The CDR3 sequence is CASGPGGDGEKLFF. The CDR3 region has the DNA TGTGCTAGTGGTCCGGGGGGCGATGGTGAAAAACTGTTTTTT.

The chain recombines TRBV24-1 with TRBJ2-5, with D possibly being TRBD1 or TRBD2 (5 bases each). V lost 9 bases, J lost 2 bases, and 18 bases lay in between. Germline CDR1 KGHDR, CDR2 SFDVKD. The CDR3 length is 15 residues. CDR3 coding DNA: TGTGCCACCGGAACCGGGACCGTTGATCAAGAGACCCAGTACTTC. The encoded protein is CATGTGTVDQETQYF.